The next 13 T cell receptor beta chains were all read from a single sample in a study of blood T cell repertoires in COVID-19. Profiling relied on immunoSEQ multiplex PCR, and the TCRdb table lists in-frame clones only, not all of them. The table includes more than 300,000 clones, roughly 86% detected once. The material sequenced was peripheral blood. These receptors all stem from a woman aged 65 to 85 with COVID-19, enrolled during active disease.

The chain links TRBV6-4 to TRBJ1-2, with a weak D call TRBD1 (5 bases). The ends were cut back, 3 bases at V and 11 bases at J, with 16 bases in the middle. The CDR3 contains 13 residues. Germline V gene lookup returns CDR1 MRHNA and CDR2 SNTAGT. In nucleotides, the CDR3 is TGTGCCAGCAGTGAGAACCAGGGTATGAGTTACACCTTC. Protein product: CASSENQGMSYTF.

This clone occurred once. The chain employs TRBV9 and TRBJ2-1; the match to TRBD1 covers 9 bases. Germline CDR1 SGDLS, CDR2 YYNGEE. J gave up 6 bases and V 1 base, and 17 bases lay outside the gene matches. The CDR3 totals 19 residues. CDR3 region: CASSVSSPTRGTGFNEQFF. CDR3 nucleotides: TGTGCCAGCAGCGTAAGTAGCCCCACGAGGGGGACAGGGTTCAATGAGCAGTTCTTC.

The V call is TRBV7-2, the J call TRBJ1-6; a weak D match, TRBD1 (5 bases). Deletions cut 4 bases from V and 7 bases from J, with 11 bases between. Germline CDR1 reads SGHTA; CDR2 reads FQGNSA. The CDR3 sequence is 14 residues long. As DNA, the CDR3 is TGTGCCAGCAGCTATCGGACACAGAATTCACCCCTCCACTTT. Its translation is CASSYRTQNSPLHF.

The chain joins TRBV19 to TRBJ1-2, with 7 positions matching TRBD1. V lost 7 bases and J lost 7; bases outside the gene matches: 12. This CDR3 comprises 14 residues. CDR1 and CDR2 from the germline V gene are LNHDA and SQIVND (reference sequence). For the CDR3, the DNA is TGTGCCAGTAAGGGGGCGGCTCTAGGTGGTGGCTACACCTTC. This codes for CASKGAALGGGYTF.

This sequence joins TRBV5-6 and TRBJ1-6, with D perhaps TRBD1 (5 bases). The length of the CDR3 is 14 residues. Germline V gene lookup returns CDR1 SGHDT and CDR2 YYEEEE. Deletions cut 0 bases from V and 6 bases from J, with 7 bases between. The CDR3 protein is CASSLGQINSPLHF. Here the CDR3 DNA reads TGTGCCAGCAGCTTGGGACAGATTAATTCACCCCTCCACTTT.

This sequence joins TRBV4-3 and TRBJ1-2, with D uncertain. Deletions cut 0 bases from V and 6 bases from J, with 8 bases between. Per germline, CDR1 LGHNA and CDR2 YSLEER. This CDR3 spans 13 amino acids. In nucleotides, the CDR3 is TGCGCCAGCAGCCAAGAAGGGCGGGATGGCTACACCTTC. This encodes CASSQEGRDGYTF.

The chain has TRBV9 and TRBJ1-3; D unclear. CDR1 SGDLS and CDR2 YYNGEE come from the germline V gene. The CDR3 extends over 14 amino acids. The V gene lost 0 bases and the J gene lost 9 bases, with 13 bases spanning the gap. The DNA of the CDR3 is TGTGCCAGCAGCGTAGGAGGCATCGTCGGCACCATATATTTT. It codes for CASSVGGIVGTIYF. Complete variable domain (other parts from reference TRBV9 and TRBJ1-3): DSGVTQTPKHLITATGQRVTLRCSPRSGDLSVYWYQQSLDQGLQFLIQYYNGEERAKGNILERFSAQQFPDLHSELNLSSLELGDSALYFCASSVGGIVGTIYFGEGSWLTVV.

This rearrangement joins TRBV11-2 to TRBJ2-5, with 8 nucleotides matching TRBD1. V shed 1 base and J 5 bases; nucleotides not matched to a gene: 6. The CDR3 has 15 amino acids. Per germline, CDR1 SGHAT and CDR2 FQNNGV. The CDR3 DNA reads TGTGCCAGCAGCTTAGTCTTACAGGGGGATGAGACCCAGTACTTC. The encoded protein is CASSLVLQGDETQYF.

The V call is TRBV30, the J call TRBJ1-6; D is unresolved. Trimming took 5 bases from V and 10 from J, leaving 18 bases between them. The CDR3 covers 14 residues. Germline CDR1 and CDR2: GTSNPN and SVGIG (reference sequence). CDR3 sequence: CAWGSGGNESPLHF. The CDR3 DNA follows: TGTGCCTGGGGATCGGGAGGGAACGAATCACCCCTCCACTTT.

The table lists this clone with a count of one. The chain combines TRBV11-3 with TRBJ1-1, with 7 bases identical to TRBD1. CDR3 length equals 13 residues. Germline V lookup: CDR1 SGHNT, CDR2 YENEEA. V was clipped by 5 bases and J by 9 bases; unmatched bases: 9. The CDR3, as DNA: TGTGCCAGCAGCGGACGGGACAGCGACAAAGCTTTCTTT. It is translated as CASSGRDSDKAFF. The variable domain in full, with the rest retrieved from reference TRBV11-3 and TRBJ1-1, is EAGVVQSPRYKIIEKKQPVAFWCNPISGHNTLYWYLQNLGQGPELLIRYENEEAVDDSQLPKDRFSAERLKGVDSTLKIQPAELGDSAVYLCASSGRDSDKAFFGQGTRLTVV.

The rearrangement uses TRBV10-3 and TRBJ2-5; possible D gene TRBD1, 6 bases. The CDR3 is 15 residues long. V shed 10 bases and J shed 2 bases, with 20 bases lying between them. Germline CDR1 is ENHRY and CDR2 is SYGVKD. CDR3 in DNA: TGTGCCACCGCCATGACAGGAGATACGCAAGAGACCCAGTACTTC. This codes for CATAMTGDTQETQYF.

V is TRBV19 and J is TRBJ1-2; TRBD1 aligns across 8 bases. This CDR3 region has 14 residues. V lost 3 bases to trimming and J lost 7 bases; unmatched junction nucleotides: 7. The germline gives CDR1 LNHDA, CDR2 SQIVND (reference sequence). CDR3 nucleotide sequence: TGTGCCAGTAGTATCGGACAGGGCGAGGGTGGCTACACCTTC. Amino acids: CASSIGQGEGGYTF. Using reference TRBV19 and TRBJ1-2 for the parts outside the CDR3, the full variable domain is DGGITQSPKYLFRKEGQNVTLSCEQNLNHDAMYWYRQDPGQGLRLIYYSQIVNDFQKGDIAEGYSVSREKKESFPLTVTSAQKNPTAFYLCASSIGQGEGGYTFGSGTRLTVV.

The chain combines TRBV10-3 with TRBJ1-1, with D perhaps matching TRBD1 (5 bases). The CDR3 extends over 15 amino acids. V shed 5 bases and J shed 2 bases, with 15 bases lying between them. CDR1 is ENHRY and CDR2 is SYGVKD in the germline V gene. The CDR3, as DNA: TGTGCCATCAGTAACTCAGGGCAGCGAAACACTGAAGCTTTCTTT. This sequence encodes CAISNSGQRNTEAFF.